A selection of T cell receptor beta chains follows, all from one sample in a study of T cell clones after liver transplantation. Generated by immunoSEQ multiplex PCR, the TCRdb table keeps only in-frame clones and is missing some. The sample records some 110,000 clones, approximately 90% being singletons. The sample here was CD4+ T cells from blood, taken 12 months after liver transplant. All receptors come from a human patient who received a liver transplant. Some T cells may be graft donor cells. Both conserved end residues are part of each CDR3. The order of the fields is CDR3 length, J gene, D gene, clone size, V gene, CDR3 DNA, CDR3 protein. A D gene is named only where the DNA matches it firmly. Not every row has a clone size; where given, it reads once, few, many or a size class.

cdr3_length: 15
j_call: TRBJ1-3
d_call: TRBD1
clone_size: -
v_call: TRBV10-3
cdr3_nt: TGTGCCATCAGTGAGCCGGACAGGGCTGGAAACACCATATATTTT
cdr3_aa: CAISEPDRAGNTIYF

cdr3_length: 13
j_call: TRBJ2-7
d_call: -
clone_size: once
v_call: TRBV7-9
cdr3_nt: TGTGCCAGCAGCGCCGGGCCCCCGCGCGGGCAGTACTTC
cdr3_aa: CASSAGPPRGQYF

cdr3_length: 15
j_call: TRBJ2-7
d_call: TRBD2
clone_size: -
v_call: TRBV6-4
cdr3_nt: TGTGCCAGCAGTGAACTAGCGGGAGGGACGGCCGAGCAGTACTTC
cdr3_aa: CASSELAGGTAEQYF

cdr3_length: 18
j_call: TRBJ1-1
d_call: -
clone_size: few
v_call: TRBV7-6
cdr3_nt: TGTGCCAGCAGCTTAGAAACTCAGGGGTCGTGGAGGAACACTGAAGCTTTCTTT
cdr3_aa: CASSLETQGSWRNTEAFF

cdr3_length: 15
j_call: TRBJ1-5
d_call: -
clone_size: -
v_call: TRBV19
cdr3_nt: TGTGCCAGTAGTATAATTGGGATTAGAGCCCAGCCCCAGCATTTT
cdr3_aa: CASSIIGIRAQPQHF

cdr3_length: 13
j_call: TRBJ2-7
d_call: -
clone_size: -
v_call: TRBV15
cdr3_nt: TGTGCCACCAGCAGGGACCCCTCCTACGAGCAGTACTTC
cdr3_aa: CATSRDPSYEQYF

cdr3_length: 16
j_call: TRBJ2-2
d_call: -
clone_size: -
v_call: TRBV23-1
cdr3_nt: TGCGCCAGCAGTCAAGGCCAGCGGAAGAACACCGGGGAGCTGTTTTTT
cdr3_aa: CASSQGQRKNTGELFF

cdr3_length: 14
j_call: TRBJ1-1
d_call: -
clone_size: -
v_call: TRBV2
cdr3_nt: TGTGCCAGCAGTGAAGTGGACGGTATAGCCGAAGCTTTCTTT
cdr3_aa: CASSEVDGIAEAFF

cdr3_length: 15
j_call: TRBJ2-6
d_call: -
clone_size: -
v_call: TRBV18
cdr3_nt: TGTGCCAGCTCAGGTGAGGACTCTGGGGCCAACGTCCTGACTTTC
cdr3_aa: CASSGEDSGANVLTF

cdr3_length: 16
j_call: TRBJ2-3
d_call: TRBD2
clone_size: -
v_call: TRBV19
cdr3_nt: TGTGCCAGTAGTCCCTCGGGACTAGCGCCCTCAGATACGCAGTATTTT
cdr3_aa: CASSPSGLAPSDTQYF

cdr3_length: 15
j_call: TRBJ2-3
d_call: -
clone_size: -
v_call: TRBV29-1
cdr3_nt: TGCAGCGTCCCGAGGGGGACCTCCGGCACAGATACGCAGTATTTT
cdr3_aa: CSVPRGTSGTDTQYF

cdr3_length: 15
j_call: TRBJ1-3
d_call: -
clone_size: -
v_call: TRBV4-1
cdr3_nt: TGCGCCAGCAGCCCCCCCAGGACTGGTGGAAACACCATATATTTT
cdr3_aa: CASSPPRTGGNTIYF

cdr3_length: 15
j_call: TRBJ1-1
d_call: -
clone_size: -
v_call: TRBV5-1
cdr3_nt: TGCGCCAGCAGCTTGGAGGGGTTGGGTGACGCTGAAGCTTTCTTT
cdr3_aa: CASSLEGLGDAEAFF

cdr3_length: 12
j_call: TRBJ1-5
d_call: -
clone_size: -
v_call: TRBV30
cdr3_nt: TGTGCCTGGAGTGTACCAGGGCGGCCCCAGCATTTT
cdr3_aa: CAWSVPGRPQHF

cdr3_length: 14
j_call: TRBJ2-5
d_call: -
clone_size: -
v_call: TRBV30
cdr3_nt: TGTGCCTGGGGTTTCCAGGGGCCCCAAGAGACCCAGTACTTC
cdr3_aa: CAWGFQGPQETQYF

cdr3_length: 12
j_call: TRBJ2-3
d_call: -
clone_size: -
v_call: TRBV18
cdr3_nt: TGTGCCAGCTCACCACCCCGACAGTTGCAGTATTTT
cdr3_aa: CASSPPRQLQYF

cdr3_length: 13
j_call: TRBJ1-2
d_call: TRBD1
clone_size: few
v_call: TRBV9
cdr3_nt: TGTGCCAGCAGCGTAGCACAGGGGAGTGGCTACACCTTC
cdr3_aa: CASSVAQGSGYTF

cdr3_length: 15
j_call: TRBJ1-4
d_call: TRBD1
clone_size: -
v_call: TRBV11-2
cdr3_nt: TGTGCCAGCAGCTTGGGGACAGGGGGCCATGAAAAACTGTTTTTT
cdr3_aa: CASSLGTGGHEKLFF

cdr3_length: 18
j_call: TRBJ2-3
d_call: TRBD2
clone_size: -
v_call: TRBV11-2
cdr3_nt: TGTGCCAGCAGCCCCCAGGGGACTAGCGGGAGGGCCGCAGATACGCAGTATTTT
cdr3_aa: CASSPQGTSGRAADTQYF

cdr3_length: 16
j_call: TRBJ1-1
d_call: TRBD1
clone_size: -
v_call: TRBV4-2
cdr3_nt: TGTGCCAGCAGCCAAGAACCACAGGGGATTTACACTGAAGCTTTCTTT
cdr3_aa: CASSQEPQGIYTEAFF

cdr3_length: 14
j_call: TRBJ1-4
d_call: -
clone_size: -
v_call: TRBV28
cdr3_nt: TGTGCCAGCAGTTTCGGGGTGTCCGATGAAAAACTGTTTTTT
cdr3_aa: CASSFGVSDEKLFF

cdr3_length: 13
j_call: TRBJ2-1
d_call: -
clone_size: -
v_call: TRBV4-2
cdr3_nt: TGTGCCAGCAGCCCGGGACCGTACAATGAGCAGTTCTTC
cdr3_aa: CASSPGPYNEQFF

cdr3_length: 14
j_call: TRBJ2-1
d_call: -
clone_size: -
v_call: TRBV9
cdr3_nt: TGTGCCAGCAGCGGCGGACAGAGCTACAATGAGCAGTTCTTC
cdr3_aa: CASSGGQSYNEQFF

cdr3_length: 18
j_call: TRBJ2-4
d_call: TRBD2
clone_size: -
v_call: TRBV29-1
cdr3_nt: TGCAGCCCGCGACTAGCGGGAGGGCCCGGTGATGCCAAAAACATTCAGTACTTC
cdr3_aa: CSPRLAGGPGDAKNIQYF

cdr3_length: 17
j_call: TRBJ1-1
d_call: -
clone_size: -
v_call: TRBV30
cdr3_nt: TGTGCCTGGAGTGCCGCCCGCTCGGGCAGGTATAACACTGAAGCTTTCTTT
cdr3_aa: CAWSAARSGRYNTEAFF

cdr3_length: 11
j_call: TRBJ2-5
d_call: -
clone_size: -
v_call: TRBV12-5
cdr3_nt: TGTGCTAGTGGTTTGGTAGAGACCCAGTACTTC
cdr3_aa: CASGLVETQYF

cdr3_length: 14
j_call: TRBJ2-7
d_call: -
clone_size: -
v_call: TRBV27
cdr3_nt: TGTGCCAGCAGTTTAGGGCTGGGTCACTACGAGCAGTACTTC
cdr3_aa: CASSLGLGHYEQYF

cdr3_length: 14
j_call: TRBJ2-7
d_call: -
clone_size: -
v_call: TRBV11-2
cdr3_nt: TGTGCCAGCAGCTTATCGGACTTAATGTACGAGCAGTACTTC
cdr3_aa: CASSLSDLMYEQYF

cdr3_length: 15
j_call: TRBJ1-4
d_call: TRBD1
clone_size: -
v_call: TRBV4-3
cdr3_nt: TGCGCCAGCAGCCGCTACAGGGGCGTAAGTGAAAAACTGTTTTTT
cdr3_aa: CASSRYRGVSEKLFF

cdr3_length: 17
j_call: TRBJ2-6
d_call: -
clone_size: -
v_call: TRBV7-6
cdr3_nt: TGTGCCAGCAGCTTAGCGCAGTCGATCTCTGGGGCCAACGTCCTGACTTTC
cdr3_aa: CASSLAQSISGANVLTF

cdr3_length: 11
j_call: TRBJ2-1
d_call: -
clone_size: -
v_call: TRBV20-1
cdr3_nt: TGCAGTGCTAGTTCTAGCGACACCGCGTTCTTC
cdr3_aa: CSASSSDTAFF

cdr3_length: 16
j_call: TRBJ2-3
d_call: -
clone_size: -
v_call: TRBV28
cdr3_nt: TGTGCCAGCAGTCCGGGGACCGGGATTAGCACAGATACGCAGTATTTT
cdr3_aa: CASSPGTGISTDTQYF

cdr3_length: 13
j_call: TRBJ2-7
d_call: TRBD2
clone_size: -
v_call: TRBV7-9
cdr3_nt: TGTGCCAGCAGCTTGGCGGGAGGGAACGAGCAGTACTTC
cdr3_aa: CASSLAGGNEQYF

cdr3_length: 16
j_call: TRBJ2-5
d_call: TRBD1
clone_size: -
v_call: TRBV18
cdr3_nt: TGTGCCAGCTCACCGACCCAACAGGGGGCCGATGAGACCCAGTACTTC
cdr3_aa: CASSPTQQGADETQYF

cdr3_length: 13
j_call: TRBJ1-2
d_call: -
clone_size: -
v_call: TRBV4-1
cdr3_nt: TGCGCCAGCAGCCAAGATGGCAATTATGGCTACACCTTC
cdr3_aa: CASSQDGNYGYTF

cdr3_length: 12
j_call: TRBJ2-7
d_call: -
clone_size: few
v_call: TRBV6-1
cdr3_nt: TGTGCCAGCAGTGAACACGGCTACGAGCAGTACTTC
cdr3_aa: CASSEHGYEQYF

cdr3_length: 14
j_call: TRBJ1-1
d_call: -
clone_size: few
v_call: TRBV27
cdr3_nt: TGTGCCAGCAGTTTTTCGGGACGCGACCGCGAAGCTTTCTTT
cdr3_aa: CASSFSGRDREAFF

cdr3_length: 16
j_call: TRBJ1-3
d_call: -
clone_size: -
v_call: TRBV7-6
cdr3_nt: TGTGCCAGCAGCTTAAGGGGGGCCGGCTCTGGAAACACCATATATTTT
cdr3_aa: CASSLRGAGSGNTIYF

cdr3_length: 15
j_call: TRBJ2-1
d_call: -
clone_size: -
v_call: TRBV7-2
cdr3_nt: TGTGCCAGCAGCTTAGCCCCGCAAGACAACAATGAGCAGTTCTTC
cdr3_aa: CASSLAPQDNNEQFF

cdr3_length: 15
j_call: TRBJ2-3
d_call: TRBD2
clone_size: -
v_call: TRBV11-2
cdr3_nt: TGTGCCAGCAGCTTTGCTAGCGGGAGGTCAGATACGCAGTATTTT
cdr3_aa: CASSFASGRSDTQYF

cdr3_length: 14
j_call: TRBJ2-7
d_call: TRBD1
clone_size: few
v_call: TRBV6-5
cdr3_nt: TGTGCCAGCAGTTCGACAGGGAGCTCCTACGAGCAGTACTTC
cdr3_aa: CASSSTGSSYEQYF

cdr3_length: 13
j_call: TRBJ1-5
d_call: -
clone_size: -
v_call: TRBV19
cdr3_nt: TGTGCCAGTAGTATTAGTGTGGGCCAGCCCCAGCATTTT
cdr3_aa: CASSISVGQPQHF

cdr3_length: 14
j_call: TRBJ2-4
d_call: -
clone_size: -
v_call: TRBV5-4
cdr3_nt: TGTGCCAGCAGCTTGGCCCAAGAGGGGAACATTCAGTACTTC
cdr3_aa: CASSLAQEGNIQYF

cdr3_length: 15
j_call: TRBJ2-5
d_call: TRBD2
clone_size: -
v_call: TRBV7-8
cdr3_nt: TGTGCCAGCAGCTTTCAAGCGGGAGGGCCAGAGACCCAGTACTTC
cdr3_aa: CASSFQAGGPETQYF

cdr3_length: 12
j_call: TRBJ1-1
d_call: -
clone_size: -
v_call: TRBV11-3
cdr3_nt: TGTGCCAGCAGCTCCCGGGACACTGAAGCTTTCTTT
cdr3_aa: CASSSRDTEAFF

cdr3_length: 16
j_call: TRBJ2-4
d_call: TRBD1
clone_size: -
v_call: TRBV7-9
cdr3_nt: TGTGCCAGCAGCGAACCCCTCACAGGGGACAAAAACATTCAGTACTTC
cdr3_aa: CASSEPLTGDKNIQYF

cdr3_length: 14
j_call: TRBJ2-2
d_call: -
clone_size: -
v_call: TRBV2
cdr3_nt: TGTGCCAGCAAGACAGGAGCAAACACCGGGGAGCTGTTTTTT
cdr3_aa: CASKTGANTGELFF